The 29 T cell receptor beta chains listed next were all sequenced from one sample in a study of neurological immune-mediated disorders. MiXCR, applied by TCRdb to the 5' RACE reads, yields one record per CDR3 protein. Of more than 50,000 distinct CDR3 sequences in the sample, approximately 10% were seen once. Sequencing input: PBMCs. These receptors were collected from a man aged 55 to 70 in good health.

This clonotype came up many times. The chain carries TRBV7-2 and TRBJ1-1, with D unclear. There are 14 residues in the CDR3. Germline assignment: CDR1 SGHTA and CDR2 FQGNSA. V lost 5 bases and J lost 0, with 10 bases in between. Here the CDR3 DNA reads TGTGCCAGCAGCAGCAGCCACATGAACACTGAAGCTTTCTTT. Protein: CASSSSHMNTEAFF.

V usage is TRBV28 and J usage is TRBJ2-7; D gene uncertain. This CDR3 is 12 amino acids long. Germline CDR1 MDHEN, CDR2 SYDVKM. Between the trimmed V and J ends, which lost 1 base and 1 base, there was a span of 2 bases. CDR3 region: CASSLSSYEQYF. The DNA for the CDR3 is TGTGCCAGCAGTTTATCGTCCTACGAGCAGTACTTC.

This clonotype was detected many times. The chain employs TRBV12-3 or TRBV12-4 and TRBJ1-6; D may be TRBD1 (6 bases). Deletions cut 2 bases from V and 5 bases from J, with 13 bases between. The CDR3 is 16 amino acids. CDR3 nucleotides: TGTGCCAGCAGTTTAAGGGGGGGATCGAATAATTCACCCCTCCACTTT. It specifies CASSLRGGSNNSPLHF.

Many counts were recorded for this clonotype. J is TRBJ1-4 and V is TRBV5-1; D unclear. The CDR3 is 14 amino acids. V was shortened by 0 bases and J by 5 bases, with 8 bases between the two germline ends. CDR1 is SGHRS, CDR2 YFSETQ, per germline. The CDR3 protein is CASSLDSLNEKLFF. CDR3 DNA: TGCGCCAGCAGCTTGGACAGCTTGAATGAAAAACTGTTTTTT.

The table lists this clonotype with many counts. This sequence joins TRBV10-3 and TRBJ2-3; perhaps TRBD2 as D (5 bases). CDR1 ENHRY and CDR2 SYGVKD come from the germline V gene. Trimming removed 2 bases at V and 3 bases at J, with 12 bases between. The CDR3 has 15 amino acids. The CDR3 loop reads CAISESLAKTDTQYF. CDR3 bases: TGTGCCATCAGTGAGAGTCTAGCCAAAACAGATACGCAGTATTTT.

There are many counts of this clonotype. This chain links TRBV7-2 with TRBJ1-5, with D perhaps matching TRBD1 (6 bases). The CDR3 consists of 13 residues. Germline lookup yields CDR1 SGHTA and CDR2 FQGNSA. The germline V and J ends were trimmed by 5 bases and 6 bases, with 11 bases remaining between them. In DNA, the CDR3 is TGTGCCAGCAGCGCGACAGGAAGTCAGCCCCAGCATTTT. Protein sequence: CASSATGSQPQHF.

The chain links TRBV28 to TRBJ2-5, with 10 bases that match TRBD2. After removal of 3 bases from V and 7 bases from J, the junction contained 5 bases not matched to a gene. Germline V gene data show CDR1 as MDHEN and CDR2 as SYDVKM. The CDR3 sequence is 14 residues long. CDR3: CASSFLAGAGTQYF. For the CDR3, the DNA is TGTGCCAGCAGTTTTCTAGCGGGGGCCGGGACCCAGTACTTC.

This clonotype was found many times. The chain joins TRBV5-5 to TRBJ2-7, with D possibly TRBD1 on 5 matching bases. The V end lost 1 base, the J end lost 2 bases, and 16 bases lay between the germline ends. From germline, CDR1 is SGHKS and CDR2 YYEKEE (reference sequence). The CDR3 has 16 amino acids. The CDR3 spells CASSLNTQGPPYEQYF. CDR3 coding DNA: TGTGCCAGCAGCTTGAATACGCAGGGCCCCCCCTACGAGCAGTACTTC. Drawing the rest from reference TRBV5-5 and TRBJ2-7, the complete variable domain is DAGVTQSPTHLIKTRGQQVTLRCSPISGHKSVSWYQQVLGQGPQFIFQYYEKEERGRGNFPDRFSARQFPNYSSELNVNALLLGDSALYLCASSLNTQGPPYEQYFGPGTRLTVT.

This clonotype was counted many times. The CDR3 loop is CAWSRGTDQPQHF. Written as DNA, the CDR3 is TGTGCCTGGAGCAGGGGAACTGATCAGCCCCAGCATTTT. The chain employs TRBV30 and TRBJ1-5; D may be TRBD1 (6 bases). This CDR3 region has 13 residues. The ends were cut back, 3 bases at V and 5 bases at J, with 11 bases in the middle. Germline loops: CDR1 GTSNPN, CDR2 SVGIG (reference sequence).

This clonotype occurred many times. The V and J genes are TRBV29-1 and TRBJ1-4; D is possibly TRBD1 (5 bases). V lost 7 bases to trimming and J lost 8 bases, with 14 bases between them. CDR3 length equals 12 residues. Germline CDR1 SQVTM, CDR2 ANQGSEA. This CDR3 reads CSAGTAGEKLFF. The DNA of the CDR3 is TGCAGCGCTGGGACGGCAGGGGAAAAACTGTTTTTT.

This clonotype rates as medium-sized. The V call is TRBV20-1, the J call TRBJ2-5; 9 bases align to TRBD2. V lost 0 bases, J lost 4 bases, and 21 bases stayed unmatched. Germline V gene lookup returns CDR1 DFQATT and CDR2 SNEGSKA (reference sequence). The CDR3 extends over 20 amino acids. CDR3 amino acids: CSAREDFSRGGLSLPETQYF. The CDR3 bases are TGCAGTGCTAGAGAGGATTTTTCGCGGGGGGGCCTTAGTCTCCCAGAGACCCAGTACTTC.

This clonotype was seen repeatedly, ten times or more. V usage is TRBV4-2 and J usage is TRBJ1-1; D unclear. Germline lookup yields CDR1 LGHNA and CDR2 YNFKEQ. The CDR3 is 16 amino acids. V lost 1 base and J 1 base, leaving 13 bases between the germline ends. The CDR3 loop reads CASSQAAGRANTEAFF. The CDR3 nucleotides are TGTGCCAGCAGCCAAGCGGCAGGTCGAGCGAACACTGAAGCTTTCTTT.

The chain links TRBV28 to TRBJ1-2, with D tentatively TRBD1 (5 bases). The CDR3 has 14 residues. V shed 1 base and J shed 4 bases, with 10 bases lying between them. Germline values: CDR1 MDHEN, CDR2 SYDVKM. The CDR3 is CASSLSDMSYGYTF. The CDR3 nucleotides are TGTGCCAGCAGTTTATCGGACATGAGCTATGGCTACACCTTC.

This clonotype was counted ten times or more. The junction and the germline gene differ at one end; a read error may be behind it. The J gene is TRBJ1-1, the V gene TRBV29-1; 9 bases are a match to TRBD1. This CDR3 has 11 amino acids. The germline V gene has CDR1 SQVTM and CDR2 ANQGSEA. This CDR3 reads CSVQDRGGRTF. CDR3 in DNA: TGCAGCGTTCAGGACAGGGGCGGGCGAACCTTT.

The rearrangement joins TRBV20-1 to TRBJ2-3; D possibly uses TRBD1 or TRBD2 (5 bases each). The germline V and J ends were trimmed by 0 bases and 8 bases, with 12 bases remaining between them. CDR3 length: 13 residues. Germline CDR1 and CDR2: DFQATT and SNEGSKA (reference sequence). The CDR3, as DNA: TGCAGTGCTAGAGAGAGGGGCTATAGTACGCAGTATTTT. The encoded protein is CSARERGYSTQYF.

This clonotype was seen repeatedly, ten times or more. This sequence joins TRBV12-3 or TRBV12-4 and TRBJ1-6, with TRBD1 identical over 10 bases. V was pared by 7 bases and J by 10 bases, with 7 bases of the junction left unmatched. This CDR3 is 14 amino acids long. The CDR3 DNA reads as TGTGCCAGCACCTCGGGACAGGGGTACTCACCCCTCCACTTT. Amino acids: CASTSGQGYSPLHF.

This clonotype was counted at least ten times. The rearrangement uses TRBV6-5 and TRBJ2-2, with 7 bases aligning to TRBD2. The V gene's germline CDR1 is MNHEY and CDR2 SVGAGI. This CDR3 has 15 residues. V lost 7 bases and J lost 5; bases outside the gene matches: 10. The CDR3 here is CASTPQRGRTGELFF. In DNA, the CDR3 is TGTGCCAGCACCCCCCAGCGGGGTAGGACCGGGGAGCTGTTTTTT.

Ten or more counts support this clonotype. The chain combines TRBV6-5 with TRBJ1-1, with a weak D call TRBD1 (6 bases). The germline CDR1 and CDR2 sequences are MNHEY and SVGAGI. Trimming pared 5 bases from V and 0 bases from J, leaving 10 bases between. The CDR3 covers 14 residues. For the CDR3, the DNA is TGTGCCAGCAGTCGGACAGCCTTGAACACTGAAGCTTTCTTT. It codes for CASSRTALNTEAFF.

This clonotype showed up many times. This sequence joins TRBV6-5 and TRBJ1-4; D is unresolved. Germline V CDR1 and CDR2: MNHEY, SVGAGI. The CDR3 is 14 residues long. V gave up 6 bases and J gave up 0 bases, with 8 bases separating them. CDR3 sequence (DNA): TGTGCCAGCAGGGGGATCGCAACTAATGAAAAACTGTTTTTT. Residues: CASRGIATNEKLFF.

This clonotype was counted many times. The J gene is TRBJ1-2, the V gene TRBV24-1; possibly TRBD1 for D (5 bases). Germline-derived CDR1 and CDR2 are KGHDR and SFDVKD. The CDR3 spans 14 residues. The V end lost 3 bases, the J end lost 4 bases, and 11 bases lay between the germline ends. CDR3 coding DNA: TGTGCCACCAGTGATCCGGCAGGGACCTATGGCTACACCTTC. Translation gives CATSDPAGTYGYTF.

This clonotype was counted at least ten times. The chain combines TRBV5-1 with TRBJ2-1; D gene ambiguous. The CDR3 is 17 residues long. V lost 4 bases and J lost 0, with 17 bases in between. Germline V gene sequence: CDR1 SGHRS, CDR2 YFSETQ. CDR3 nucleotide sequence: TGCGCCAGCAGCCCTAACCCCTTACCACGCTCCTACAATGAGCAGTTCTTC. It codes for CASSPNPLPRSYNEQFF. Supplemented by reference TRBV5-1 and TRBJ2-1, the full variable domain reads KAGVTQTPRYLIKTRGQQVTLSCSPISGHRSVSWYQQTPGQGLQFLFEYFSETQRNKGNFPGRFSGRQFSNSRSEMNVSTLELGDSALYLCASSPNPLPRSYNEQFFGPGTRLTVL.

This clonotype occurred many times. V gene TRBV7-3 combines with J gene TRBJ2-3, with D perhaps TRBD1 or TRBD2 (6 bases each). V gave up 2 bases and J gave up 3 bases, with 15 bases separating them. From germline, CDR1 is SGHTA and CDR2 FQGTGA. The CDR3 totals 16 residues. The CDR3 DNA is TGTGCCAGCAGCTTACTGGGGGGCCCTGGGACAGATACGCAGTATTTT. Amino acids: CASSLLGGPGTDTQYF. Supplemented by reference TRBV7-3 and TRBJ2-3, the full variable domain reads GAGVSQTPSNKVTEKGKYVELRCDPISGHTALYWYRQSLGQGPEFLIYFQGTGAADDSGLPNDRFFAVRPEGSVSTLKIQRTERGDSAVYLCASSLLGGPGTDTQYFGPGTRLTVL.

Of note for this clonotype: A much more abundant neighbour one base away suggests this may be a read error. CDR3 bases: TGCGCCAGCAGCTTTCAGGTCATGAACACTGAAGCTTTCTTT. Protein product: CASSFQVMNTEAFF. V gene TRBV5-1 combines with J gene TRBJ1-1; D gene uncertain. From germline, CDR1 is SGHRS and CDR2 YFSETQ. Trimming took off 2 bases at V and 0 bases at J, with 8 bases between the two ends. The CDR3 totals 14 residues.

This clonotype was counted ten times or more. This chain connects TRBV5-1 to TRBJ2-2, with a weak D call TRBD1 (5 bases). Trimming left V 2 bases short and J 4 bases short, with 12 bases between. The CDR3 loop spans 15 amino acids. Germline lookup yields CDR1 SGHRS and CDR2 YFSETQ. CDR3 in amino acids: CASSFSQGGTGELFF. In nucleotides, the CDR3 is TGCGCCAGCAGCTTTAGTCAGGGTGGCACCGGGGAGCTGTTTTTT.

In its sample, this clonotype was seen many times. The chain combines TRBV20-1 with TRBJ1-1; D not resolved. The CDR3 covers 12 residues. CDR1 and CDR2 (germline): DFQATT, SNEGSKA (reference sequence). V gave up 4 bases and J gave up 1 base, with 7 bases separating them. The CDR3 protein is CSAIAGNTEAFF. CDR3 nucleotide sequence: TGCAGTGCTATAGCTGGGAACACTGAAGCTTTCTTT.

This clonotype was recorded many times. The CDR3 sequence: CAISDQIYEQYF. The CDR3 nucleotides are TGTGCCATCAGTGATCAGATTTACGAGCAGTACTTC. The chain employs TRBV10-3 and TRBJ2-7, with D hard to call. CDR3 size: 12 residues. V was pared by 3 bases and J by 4 bases, with 7 bases between. Germline V gene data show CDR1 as ENHRY and CDR2 as SYGVKD.

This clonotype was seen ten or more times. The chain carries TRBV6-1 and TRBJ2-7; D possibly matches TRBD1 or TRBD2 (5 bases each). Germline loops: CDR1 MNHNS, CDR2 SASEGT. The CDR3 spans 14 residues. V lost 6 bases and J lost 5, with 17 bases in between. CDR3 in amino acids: CASSSGTRINEQYF. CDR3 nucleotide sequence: TGTGCCAGCAGCTCCGGGACGAGGATAAACGAGCAGTACTTC.

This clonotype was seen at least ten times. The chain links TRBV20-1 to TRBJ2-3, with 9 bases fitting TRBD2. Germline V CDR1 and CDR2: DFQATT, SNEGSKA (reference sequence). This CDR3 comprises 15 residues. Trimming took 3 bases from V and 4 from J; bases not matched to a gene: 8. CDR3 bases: TGCAGTGCTAGTCCCTTTAGCGGGGGCTCAGATACGCAGTATTTT. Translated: CSASPFSGGSDTQYF.

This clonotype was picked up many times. CDR3 DNA: TGTGCCAGCAGCCGACAGGGTGAAGCTTTCTTT. It translates to CASSRQGEAFF. This chain uses TRBV27 with TRBJ1-1; TRBD1 matches 7 bases. J was trimmed by 7 bases and V by 6 bases; bases with no gene match: 2. The CDR3 sequence is 11 residues long. Per germline, CDR1 MNHEY and CDR2 SMNVEV (reference sequence).